This is a list of T cell receptor beta chains from one sample in a study of T cells in Graves' hyperthyroidism and ophthalmopathy. TCRdb re-derived calls from the multiplex PCR reads in MiXCR, one entry per CDR3 protein. This repertoire shows about 380,000 distinct CDR3 sequences, 14% found once; its top ten account for around 20%. The source material was blood. The source of these receptors is a woman aged 25 to 45 with Graves' ophthalmopathy. Both conserved end residues are trimmed from each CDR3. The order of the fields is D gene, V gene, CDR3 protein. D genes are given only for firm matches.

>TRBD1|TRBV20-1
SAKPISDRNEAF
>NA|TRBV6-1
ASTSGGGEKLF
>TRBD1|TRBV7-9
ASSLAPGGTQY
>NA|TRBV11-1
ASSRHPLDQETQY
>NA|TRBV27
ASSTSWGEQETQY
>NA|TRBV11-2
ASSFLSGDEQF
>NA|TRBV27
ATRMGNEQF
>NA|TRBV30
AWSVRQGDGYT
>NA|TRBV6-1
ASSEWGVNSPLH
>NA|TRBV6-1
ASFESFTYNSPLH
>TRBD2|TRBV19
ASSIRTSGVVYEQY
>NA|TRBV7-8
ASSLPGEEEGSYEQY
>NA|TRBV20-1
SARDQGHEQY
>TRBD1|TRBV12-3/TRBV12-4
ASNPVDRNYGYT
>NA|TRBV20-1
SALARDNSPLH
>NA|TRBV20-1
SASTLDMNNEKLF
>NA|TRBV11-1
ASSLLLGYGYT
>NA|TRBV19
ASSIPGDRLMNTEAF
>NA|TRBV15
ATSTRGVGGQPQH
>NA|TRBV6-1
ASSEGIGARGYT
>TRBD1|TRBV20-1
SAIQGRNNSPLH
>NA|TRBV20-1
SARDGARLGDNEQF
>TRBD1|TRBV2
ASSLDRGHTQPQH
>NA|TRBV7-6
ASSLVGASSYEQY
>TRBD1|TRBV20-1
SATTGGSYNEQF
>TRBD1|TRBV13
ASSRDRERDTQY
>TRBD1|TRBV6-1
ASTLGQGPADTQY
>TRBD1|TRBV7-6
ASSLGQGVDYGYT
>NA|TRBV12-3/TRBV12-4
ASSRGGYTYEQY
>NA|TRBV30
AWSVPPPGTDSPLH
>NA|TRBV6-1
GISAGYNTGELF
>NA|TRBV11-3
ASSLYRNELGEQY
>TRBD1|TRBV18
ASSLEDRGMNTEAF
>NA|TRBV28
ASSRAGFYNEQF
>TRBD2|TRBV20-1
SAPPPSGGIDTQY